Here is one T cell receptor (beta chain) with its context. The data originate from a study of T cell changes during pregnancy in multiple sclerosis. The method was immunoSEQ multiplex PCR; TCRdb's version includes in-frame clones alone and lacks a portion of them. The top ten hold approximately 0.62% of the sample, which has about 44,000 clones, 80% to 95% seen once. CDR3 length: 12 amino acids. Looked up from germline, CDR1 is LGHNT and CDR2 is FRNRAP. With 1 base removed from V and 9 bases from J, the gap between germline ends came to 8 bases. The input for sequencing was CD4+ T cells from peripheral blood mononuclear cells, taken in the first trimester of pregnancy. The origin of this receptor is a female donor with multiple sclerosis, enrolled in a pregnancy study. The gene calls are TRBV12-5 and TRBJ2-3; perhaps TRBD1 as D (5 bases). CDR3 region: CASGLASGTQYF. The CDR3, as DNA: TGTGCTAGTGGTTTGGCCTCAGGGACGCAGTATTTT.